A selection of T cell receptor beta chains follows, all from one sample in a study of T cells in Graves' hyperthyroidism and ophthalmopathy. TCRdb itself ran the multiplex PCR reads through MiXCR, one entry per CDR3 protein. The sample yields more than 550,000 distinct CDR3 sequences, roughly a sixth seen once. The material sequenced was blood. The receptors were gathered from a man aged 50 to 60 with Graves' hyperthyroidism. The CDR3 runs from the conserved cysteine through the conserved F or W. D genes are given only for firm matches. Only part of the rows carry a size: once, few, many, or a class if the clone is expanded.

J: TRBJ2-5
D: NA
V: TRBV7-9
size: NA
DNA: TGTGCCAGCAGCCTGCGTACGGAGACCCAGTACTTC
CDR3: CASSLRTETQYF

J: TRBJ2-1
D: NA
V: TRBV7-9
size: many
DNA: TGTGCCAGCAGCTTGGCGGGGCCCTACCATGAGCAGTTCTTC
CDR3: CASSLAGPYHEQFF

J: TRBJ2-7
D: NA
V: TRBV18
size: NA
DNA: TGTGCCAGCACACTCGCGGACTCCTACGAGCAGTACTTC
CDR3: CASTLADSYEQYF

J: TRBJ2-1
D: TRBD2
V: TRBV20-1
size: NA
DNA: TGCAGTGCTAGAATGAGCGGGGGGAGAATTGAGCAGTTCTTC
CDR3: CSARMSGGRIEQFF

J: TRBJ1-6
D: NA
V: TRBV6-5
size: NA
DNA: TGTGCCAGCAGTTACGGCAGGGTGGCACCCCTCCACTTT
CDR3: CASSYGRVAPLHF

J: TRBJ2-5
D: NA
V: TRBV7-9
size: few
DNA: TGTGCCAGCAGCAGTGGGACGGCGGGGACCCAGTACTTC
CDR3: CASSSGTAGTQYF

J: TRBJ1-2
D: NA
V: TRBV7-2
size: few
DNA: TGTGCCAGCAGCTTAGAATTAACGGGCTCTAACTATGGCTACACCTTC
CDR3: CASSLELTGSNYGYTF

J: TRBJ2-1
D: TRBD2
V: TRBV27
size: many
DNA: TGTGCCAGCAGTCCGGCTAGCGGAACCTACAATGAGCAGTTCTTC
CDR3: CASSPASGTYNEQFF

J: TRBJ1-1
D: TRBD1
V: TRBV20-1
size: few
DNA: TGCAGTGCTAGTGGGGGGACAGGGAAAATGAACACTGAAGCTTTCTTT
CDR3: CSASGGTGKMNTEAFF

J: TRBJ1-1
D: TRBD1
V: TRBV3-1
size: many
DNA: TGTGCCAGCAGCTCGGGACAGACTTACACTGAAGCTTTCTTT
CDR3: CASSSGQTYTEAFF

J: TRBJ1-2
D: NA
V: TRBV10-3
size: NA
DNA: TGTGCCATCAGTGAGTCAGTGACGGGCCGCAACTATGGCTACACCTTC
CDR3: CAISESVTGRNYGYTF

J: TRBJ1-2
D: NA
V: TRBV4-3
size: NA
DNA: TGCGCCAGCAGCCAAGGGGTTGGGGACGTCTATGGCTACACCTTC
CDR3: CASSQGVGDVYGYTF